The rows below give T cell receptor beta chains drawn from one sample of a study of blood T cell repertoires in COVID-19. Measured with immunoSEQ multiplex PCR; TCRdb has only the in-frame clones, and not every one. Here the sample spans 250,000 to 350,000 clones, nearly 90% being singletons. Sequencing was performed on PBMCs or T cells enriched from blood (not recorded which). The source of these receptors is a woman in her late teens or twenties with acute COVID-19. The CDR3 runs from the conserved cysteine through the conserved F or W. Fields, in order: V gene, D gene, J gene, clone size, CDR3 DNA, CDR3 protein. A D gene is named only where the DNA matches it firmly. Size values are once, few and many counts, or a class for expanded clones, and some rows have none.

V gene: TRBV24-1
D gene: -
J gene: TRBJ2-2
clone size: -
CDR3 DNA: TGTGCCACCAGTGACGAGGGCACTCCGCGCGCGAACACCGGGGAGCTGTTTTTT
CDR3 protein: CATSDEGTPRANTGELFF

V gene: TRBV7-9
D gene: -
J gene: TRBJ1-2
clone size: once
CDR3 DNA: TGTGCCAGCAGCTTACAGGGGTATGGCTACACCTTC
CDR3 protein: CASSLQGYGYTF

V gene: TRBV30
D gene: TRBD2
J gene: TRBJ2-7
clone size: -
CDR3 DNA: TGTGCCTGGAGTGTCAGCGGGGCCTACGAGCAGTACTTC
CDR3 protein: CAWSVSGAYEQYF

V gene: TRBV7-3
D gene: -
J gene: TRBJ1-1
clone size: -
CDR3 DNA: TGTGCCAGCAGCCCCATCCCGGGACAAAGTGAAGCTTTCTTT
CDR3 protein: CASSPIPGQSEAFF

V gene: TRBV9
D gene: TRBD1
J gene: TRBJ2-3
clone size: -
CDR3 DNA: TGTGCCAGCAGCTATAGGGGGCTTACAGATACGCAGTATTTT
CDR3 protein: CASSYRGLTDTQYF

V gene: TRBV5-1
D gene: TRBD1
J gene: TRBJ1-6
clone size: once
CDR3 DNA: TGCGCCAGCAGCCCGGGACAGGGTGATTCACCCCTCCACTTT
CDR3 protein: CASSPGQGDSPLHF

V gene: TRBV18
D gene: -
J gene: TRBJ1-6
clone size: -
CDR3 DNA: TGTGCCAGCTCACCAAGGGAGTCCTATAATTCACCCCTCCACTTT
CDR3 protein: CASSPRESYNSPLHF

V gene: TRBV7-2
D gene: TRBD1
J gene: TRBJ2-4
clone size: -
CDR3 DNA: TGTGCCAGCAGCGGTACAGGGGGCGCAACCATTCAGTACTTC
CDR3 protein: CASSGTGGATIQYF

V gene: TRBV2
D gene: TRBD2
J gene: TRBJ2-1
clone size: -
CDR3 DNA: TGTGCCAGCAGTCTCCGACTAGCGGGAGGCCGGGGTAGTGAGCAGTTCTTC
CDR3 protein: CASSLRLAGGRGSEQFF

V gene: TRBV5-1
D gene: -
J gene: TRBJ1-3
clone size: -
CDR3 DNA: TGCGCCAGCGAAGCCGGAAACACCATATATTTT
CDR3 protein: CASEAGNTIYF

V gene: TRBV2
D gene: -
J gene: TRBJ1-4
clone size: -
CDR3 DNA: TGTGCCAGCAGTGAACTCGAAAAACTGTTTTTT
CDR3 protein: CASSELEKLFF

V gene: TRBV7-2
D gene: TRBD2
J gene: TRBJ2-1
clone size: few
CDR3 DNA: TGTGCCAGCAGCTTTTCCGCGGGACTAGGTATGTCGGATGAGCAGTTCTTC
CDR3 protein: CASSFSAGLGMSDEQFF

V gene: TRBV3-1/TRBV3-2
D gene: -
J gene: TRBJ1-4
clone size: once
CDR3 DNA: TGTGCCAGCAGCCAAGGGGGGGGAAAACTGTTTTTT
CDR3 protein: CASSQGGGKLFF

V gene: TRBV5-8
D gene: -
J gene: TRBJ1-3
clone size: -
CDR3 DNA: TGTGCCAGCAGCTTGGACAGGGTGGCTGGAAACACCATATATTTT
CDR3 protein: CASSLDRVAGNTIYF

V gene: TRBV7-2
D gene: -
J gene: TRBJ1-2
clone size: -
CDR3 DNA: TGTGCCAGCAGTTTGACAGGAGCCTCTAACTATGGCTACACCTTC
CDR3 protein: CASSLTGASNYGYTF

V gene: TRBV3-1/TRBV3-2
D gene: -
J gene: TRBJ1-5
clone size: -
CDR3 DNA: TGTGCCAGCAGCCAAATCCCAGGGCGGAATCAGCCCCAGCATTTT
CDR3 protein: CASSQIPGRNQPQHF

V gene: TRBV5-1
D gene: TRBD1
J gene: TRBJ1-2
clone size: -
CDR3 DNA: TGCGCCAGCAGCTTGTTACAGGGGGCCCCCTATGGCTACACCTTC
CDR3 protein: CASSLLQGAPYGYTF

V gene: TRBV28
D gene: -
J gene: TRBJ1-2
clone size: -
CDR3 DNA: TGTGCCAGCAGCCTCCCGGGGAGCCATGGCTACACCTTC
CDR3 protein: CASSLPGSHGYTF

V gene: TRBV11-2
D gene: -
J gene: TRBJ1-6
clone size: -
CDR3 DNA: TGTGCCAGCAGCCCTCCGGGAGGGGGGGCAAATTCACCCCTCCACTTT
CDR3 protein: CASSPPGGGANSPLHF

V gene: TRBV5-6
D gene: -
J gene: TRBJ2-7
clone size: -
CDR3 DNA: TGTGCCAGCAGCGACTACAGGGTTTACGAGCAGTACTTC
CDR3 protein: CASSDYRVYEQYF

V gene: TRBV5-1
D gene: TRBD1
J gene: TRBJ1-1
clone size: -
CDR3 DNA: TGCGCCAGCAGCTTTAGGGGGCAGGTGAACACTGAAGCTTTCTTT
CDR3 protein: CASSFRGQVNTEAFF

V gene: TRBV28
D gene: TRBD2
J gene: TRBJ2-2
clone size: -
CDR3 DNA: TGTGCCAGCAGTTTATCACTAGCGGACTTATTCACCGGGGAGCTGTTTTTT
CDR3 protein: CASSLSLADLFTGELFF

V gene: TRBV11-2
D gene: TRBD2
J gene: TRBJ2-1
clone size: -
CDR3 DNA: TGTGCCAGCAGCTTTAAAGCGGGAGTAAATGAGCAGTTCTTC
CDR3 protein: CASSFKAGVNEQFF

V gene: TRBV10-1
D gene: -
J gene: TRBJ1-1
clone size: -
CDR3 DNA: TGCGCCAGCAGTGAGTCTAGAGCCACTGAAGCTTTCTTT
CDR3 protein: CASSESRATEAFF

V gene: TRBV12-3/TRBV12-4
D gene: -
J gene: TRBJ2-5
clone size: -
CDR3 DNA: TGTGCCAGCAGCCTGGACTGGAAAGAGACCCAGTACTTC
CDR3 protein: CASSLDWKETQYF

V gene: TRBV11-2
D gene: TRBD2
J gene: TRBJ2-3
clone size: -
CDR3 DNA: TGTGCCAGCAGCTTAGAACAGTCTAGCGGAGGCACAGATACGCAGTATTTT
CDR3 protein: CASSLEQSSGGTDTQYF

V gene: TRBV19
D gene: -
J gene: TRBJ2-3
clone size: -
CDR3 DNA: TGTGCCAGTAGTATCAGGGCACCTACAGATACGCAGTATTTT
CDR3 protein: CASSIRAPTDTQYF

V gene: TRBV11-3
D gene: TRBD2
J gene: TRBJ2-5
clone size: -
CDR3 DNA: TGTGCCAGCACTACCTACCACGGGCTAGCGGGAGTGACGGAAGAGACCCAGTACTTC
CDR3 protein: CASTTYHGLAGVTEETQYF

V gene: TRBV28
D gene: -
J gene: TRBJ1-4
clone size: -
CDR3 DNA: TGTGCCAGCAGTTTCAGGGGTAAGGGTGAAAAACTGTTTTTT
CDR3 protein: CASSFRGKGEKLFF

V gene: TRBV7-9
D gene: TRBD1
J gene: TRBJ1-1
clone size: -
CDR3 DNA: TGTGCCAGCAGCTTAGCCGCCGGGACAGGGCTCACTGAAGCTTTCTTT
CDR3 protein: CASSLAAGTGLTEAFF

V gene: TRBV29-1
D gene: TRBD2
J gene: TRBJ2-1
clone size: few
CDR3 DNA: TGCAGCGTTGACGGGCGGGAGGGCCTTGATGAGCAGTTCTTC
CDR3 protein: CSVDGREGLDEQFF

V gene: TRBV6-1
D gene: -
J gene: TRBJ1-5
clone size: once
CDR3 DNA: TGTGCCAGCAGTGAGGTACACCATATCAGAGGGCCCCAGCATTTT
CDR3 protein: CASSEVHHIRGPQHF

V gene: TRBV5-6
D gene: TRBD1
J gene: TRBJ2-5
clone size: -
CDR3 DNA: TGTGCCAGCAGCTTGGTAACAGGGGCTAAAGAGACCCAGTACTTC
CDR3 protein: CASSLVTGAKETQYF

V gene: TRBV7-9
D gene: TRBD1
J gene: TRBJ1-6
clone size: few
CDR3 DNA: TGTGCCAGCAGCTCTCACGACAGGGAGAATTCACCCCTCCACTTT
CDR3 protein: CASSSHDRENSPLHF

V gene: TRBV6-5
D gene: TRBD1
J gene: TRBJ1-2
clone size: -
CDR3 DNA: TGTGCCAGCAACCGACAGGGGGTGACTTCTGGCTACACCTTC
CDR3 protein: CASNRQGVTSGYTF

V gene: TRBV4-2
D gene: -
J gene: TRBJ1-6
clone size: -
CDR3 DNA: TGTGCCAGCAGCCAAGTGGCGGTGGAGAATTCGCCCCTCCACTTT
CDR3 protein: CASSQVAVENSPLHF

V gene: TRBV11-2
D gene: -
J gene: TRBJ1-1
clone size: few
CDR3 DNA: TGTGCCAGCACCCGGGGGTCCGACACTGAAGCTTTCTTT
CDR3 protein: CASTRGSDTEAFF

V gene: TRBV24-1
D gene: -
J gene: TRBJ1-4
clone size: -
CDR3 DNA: TGTGCCACCAGTGACCCGACAGGCCCTAATGAAAAACTGTTTTTT
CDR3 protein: CATSDPTGPNEKLFF

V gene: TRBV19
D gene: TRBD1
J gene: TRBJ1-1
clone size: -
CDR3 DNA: TGTGCCAGTACCCCCGCAGGGGGCAACACTGAAGCTTTCTTT
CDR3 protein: CASTPAGGNTEAFF

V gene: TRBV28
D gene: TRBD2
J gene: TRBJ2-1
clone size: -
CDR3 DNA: TGTGCCAGCAGCCCTTGGTGGACTAGCGAATACAATGAGCAGTTCTTC
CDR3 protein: CASSPWWTSEYNEQFF

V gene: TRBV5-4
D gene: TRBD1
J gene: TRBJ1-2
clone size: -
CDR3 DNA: TGTGCCAGCAGCGAACCGGGACAGGGAATTTATGGCTACACCTTC
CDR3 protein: CASSEPGQGIYGYTF

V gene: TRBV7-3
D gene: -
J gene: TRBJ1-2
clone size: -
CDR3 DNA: TGTGCCAGCAGCTTACAGGGTCAGGGTGGCGGTGGCTACACCTTC
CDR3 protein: CASSLQGQGGGGYTF

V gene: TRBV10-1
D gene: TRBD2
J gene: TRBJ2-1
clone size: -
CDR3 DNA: TGCGCCAGCAGTGAGTCACTAGCGGGAGTGTTCTTC
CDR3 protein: CASSESLAGVFF

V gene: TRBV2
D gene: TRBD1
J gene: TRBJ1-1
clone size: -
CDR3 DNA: TGTGCCAGCAAATCCCGAACAGGGGTTAATACTGAAGCTTTCTTT
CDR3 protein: CASKSRTGVNTEAFF

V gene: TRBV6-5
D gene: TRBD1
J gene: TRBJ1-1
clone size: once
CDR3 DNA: TGTGCCAGCAGCCCACTAACAGGGGCTGAAGCTTTCTTT
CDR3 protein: CASSPLTGAEAFF

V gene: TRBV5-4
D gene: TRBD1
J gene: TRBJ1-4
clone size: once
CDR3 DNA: TGTGCCAGCAGCTTGGGGACAGGGAATCCTGAAAAACTGTTTTTT
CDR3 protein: CASSLGTGNPEKLFF